This TCR beta chain was identified in a study of cytomegalovirus exposure and HLA in healthy donors. Findings and caveats of the study: It was reported in a later analysis that an Asian-associated ancestry cluster showed fewer N-insertions than the approximately 670-donor mean. Using a false discovery rate of 0.05, a later analysis showed that 15,000 to 20,000 TCR beta sequences were associated with HLA alleles. Exclusion applied to some V segments, including TRBV6-2 and TRBV6-3, as they were indistinguishable.

PCR primers comprised 60 Vbeta and 13 Jbeta primers. This table comes from immunoSEQ multiplex PCR, and its TCRdb copy is limited to in-frame clones, with some not included. This table has roughly 200,000 clones, roughly a tenth appearing once. Trimming cost V 0 bases and J 10 bases, with 15 bases left between them. This CDR3 spans 14 amino acids. Germline CDR1 is MNHEY and CDR2 is SMNVEV (reference sequence). Details on this clone: The antigen is not known.

V is TRBV27 and J is TRBJ1-1; D unresolved. The sequence came from a woman aged 25 to 39 in good health and CMV-seropositive. Sequencing input: PBMCs. The CDR3 sequence is CASSLSPGNPRAFF. The CDR3 DNA is TGTGCCAGCAGTTTATCCCCCGGGAATCCAAGAGCTTTCTTT.